These 20 T cell receptor beta chains were all obtained from the same sample, sequenced in a study of T cell responses to AZD1222 COVID-19 vaccine. Profiled with immunoSEQ multiplex PCR; TCRdb holds only in-frame clones, not every one. The repertoire holds more than 150,000 clones, 92% seen once, with 1.5% to 2% in the top ten. Sequencing used peripheral blood, obtained 28 days after the second AZD1222 dose. The receptors were sampled from an adult who received the AZD1222 COVID-19 vaccine.

The V and J genes are TRBV2 and TRBJ1-5, with 7 bases identical to TRBD1. Trimming removed 8 bases from V and 3 bases from J; junction bases left unmatched: 7. CDR3 length: 14 amino acids. Germline assignment: CDR1 SNHLY and CDR2 FYNNEI. Here the CDR3 reads CASLADRVNQPQHF. The CDR3 DNA sequence: TGTGCCAGCCTTGCTGACAGGGTCAATCAGCCCCAGCATTTT.

The chain is built from TRBV10-3 and TRBJ1-2; 11 nucleotides match TRBD1. Germline V gene lookup returns CDR1 ENHRY and CDR2 SYGVKD. Trimming cost V 2 bases and J 8 bases; bases outside gene matches: 7. The CDR3 sequence is 15 residues long. The CDR3 region has the DNA TGTGCCATCAGTGAGGTTCCAGGACAGGGGGCCGGCTACACCTTC. It specifies CAISEVPGQGAGYTF.

This chain uses TRBV5-8 with TRBJ2-5; TRBD2 agrees at 7 bases. The ends lost 3 bases at V and 0 bases at J; junction bases unmatched: 11. Germline V gene sequence: CDR1 SGHTS, CDR2 YDEGEE. The CDR3 length is 17 residues. The CDR3 loop is CASSSGIAGAYQETQYF. Here the CDR3 DNA reads TGTGCCAGCAGCTCAGGCATAGCGGGTGCATACCAAGAGACCCAGTACTTC. The variable domain in full, completed from reference TRBV5-8 and TRBJ2-5, reads EAGVTQSPTHLIKTRGQQATLRCSPISGHTSVYWYQQALGLGLQFLLWYDEGEERNRGNFPPRFSGRQFPNYSSELNVNALELEDSALYLCASSSGIAGAYQETQYFGPGTRLLVL.

The J gene is TRBJ2-2, the V gene TRBV7-2; D unclear. The CDR3 spans 17 residues. The germline V gene has CDR1 SGHTA and CDR2 FQGNSA. V was clipped by 1 base and J by 6 bases, with 18 bases between them. CDR3 protein: CASSLVPGRTIAGELFF. The CDR3 DNA reads as TGTGCCAGCAGCTTAGTCCCGGGTCGGACCATAGCCGGGGAGCTGTTTTTT.

J is TRBJ2-7 and V is TRBV2; TRBD1 might be the D (5 bases). The CDR3 is made up of 13 amino acids. Trimming took 7 bases from V and 13 from J, leaving 23 bases between them. Germline CDR1 and CDR2: SNHLY and FYNNEI. CDR3 region: CASNKDSLPPPYF. The CDR3 DNA reads as TGTGCCAGCAATAAAGACAGCCTTCCTCCCCCCTACTTC. Full variable domain (rest looked up from reference TRBV2 and TRBJ2-7): EPEVTQTPSHQVTQMGQEVILRCVPISNHLYFYWYRQILGQKVEFLVSFYNNEISEKSEIFDDQFSVERPDGSNFTLKIRSTKLEDSAMYFCASNKDSLPPPYFGPGTRLTVT.

The V and J genes are TRBV27 and TRBJ1-5, with 9 bases that match TRBD1. V was clipped by 5 bases and J by 8 bases; unmatched bases: 7. Germline V gene lookup returns CDR1 MNHEY and CDR2 SMNVEV (reference sequence). The CDR3 is made up of 14 amino acids. In DNA, the CDR3 is TGTGCCAGCAGTCCGCGGACAGGGGAGAAGCCCCAGCATTTT. Its translation is CASSPRTGEKPQHF.

The J gene is TRBJ1-2, the V gene TRBV23-1, with TRBD1 matching 7 bases. TRBV23-1 is assigned to the ORF class and has an uncertain function. The ends lost 2 bases at V and 4 bases at J; junction bases unmatched: 7. The CDR3 extends over 15 amino acids. CDR3 DNA sequence: TGCGCCAGCAGTCAAACGGGACAGCCCGGCTATGGCTACACCTTC. This translates into CASSQTGQPGYGYTF.

This clone occurred once. This chain joins TRBV6-5 and TRBJ2-7; 9 bases match TRBD2. This CDR3 comprises 14 residues. V trimming: 5 bases; J trimming: 7 bases; junction bases outside the gene matches: 9. Germline V gives CDR1 MNHEY, CDR2 SVGAGI. The CDR3 spells CASSRSGGLGEQYF. DNA for the CDR3: TGTGCCAGCAGTAGGAGCGGGGGGTTGGGGGAGCAGTACTTC.

V usage is TRBV14 and J usage is TRBJ2-2; D possibly corresponds to TRBD1 (6 bases). Germline loops: CDR1 SGHDN, CDR2 FVKESK. Trimming removed 6 bases from V and 5 bases from J, with 10 bases in between. CDR3 length equals 13 residues. CDR3 coding DNA: TGTGCCAGCAGGGGGACACAAACCGGGGAGCTGTTTTTT. Protein: CASRGTQTGELFF.

This sequence joins TRBV28 and TRBJ1-5, with D hard to call. The germline gives CDR1 MDHEN, CDR2 SYDVKM. V lost 6 bases to trimming and J lost 8 bases, with 17 bases between them. The CDR3 extends over 14 amino acids. The CDR3 DNA is TGTGCCAGCAGCTCCCCCTCCGACCTCAAGCCCCAGCATTTT. It encodes CASSSPSDLKPQHF.

The chain is built from TRBV6-6 and TRBJ1-5, with D perhaps matching TRBD1 (5 bases). Germline V gene lookup returns CDR1 MNHNY and CDR2 SVGAGI (reference sequence). V was trimmed by 6 bases and J by 1 base, leaving 13 bases between them. The CDR3 is made up of 15 amino acids. The CDR3 bases are TGTGCCAGCAGAGATACGGGACGGAGCAATCAGCCCCAGCATTTT. Translation: CASRDTGRSNQPQHF.

J is TRBJ2-5 and V is TRBV2; 7 bases align to TRBD1. Germline values: CDR1 SNHLY, CDR2 FYNNEI. This CDR3 has 16 residues. The J segment lost 7 bases and the V segment lost 6 bases, leaving 17 bases of the junction unmatched. The CDR3 nucleotides read TGTGCCAGCAGCAAAACCCGACAGGGCTCATCGGTGACCCAGTACTTC. It yields the protein CASSKTRQGSSVTQYF.

The V call is TRBV7-8, the J call TRBJ2-5; 11 nucleotides line up with TRBD2. The CDR3 extends over 14 amino acids. Trimming cost V 7 bases and J 5 bases; bases outside gene matches: 6. Per the germline V gene, CDR1 is SGHVS and CDR2 is FQNEAQ. DNA of the CDR3: TGTGCCAGCAAAAGACTAGCGGGAAGGGAGACCCAGTACTTC. This sequence encodes CASKRLAGRETQYF.

The chain is built from TRBV7-9 and TRBJ2-3; TRBD2 matches 10 bases. The germline V gene has CDR1 SEHNR and CDR2 FQNEAQ (reference sequence). V lost 7 bases and J lost 5; bases outside the gene matches: 6. This CDR3 region has 14 residues. The chain's CDR3 is CASTKAGGLDTQYF. In DNA, the CDR3 is TGTGCCAGCACGAAAGCGGGGGGGTTAGATACGCAGTATTTT.

The chain joins TRBV6-2 or TRBV6-3 to TRBJ2-5, with D uncertain. Trimming stripped 6 bases from V and 1 base from J, with 6 bases between. From germline, CDR1 is MNHEY and CDR2 SVGEGT. CDR3 size: 12 residues. CDR3 amino acids: CASSPIQETQYF. In nucleotides, the CDR3 is TGTGCCAGCAGCCCAATCCAAGAGACCCAGTACTTC.

The chain couples TRBV5-1 to TRBJ2-1, with 9 bases that match TRBD1. The CDR3 sequence is 13 residues long. The germline gives CDR1 SGHRS, CDR2 YFSETQ. The ends lost 7 bases at V and 6 bases at J; junction bases unmatched: 5. CDR3: CASRSGQGNEQFF. The DNA of the CDR3 is TGCGCCAGCCGATCGGGACAGGGCAATGAGCAGTTCTTC.

The V and J genes are TRBV10-3 and TRBJ2-7, with 7 bases matching TRBD1. The junction had 8 bases not matched to a gene; V was cut back by 10 bases and J by 2 bases. Germline V gene sequence: CDR1 ENHRY, CDR2 SYGVKD. The CDR3 totals 13 residues. Written as DNA, the CDR3 is TGTGCCACCCTGGGGGACAGTGCCTACGAGCAGTACTTC. Its protein product is CATLGDSAYEQYF.

This sequence joins TRBV5-5 and TRBJ1-2; 7 bases match TRBD1. This CDR3 is built from 13 residues. Germline V gives CDR1 SGHKS, CDR2 YYEKEE (reference sequence). Unmatched junction bases numbered 5, after V lost 0 bases and J lost 9 bases. For the CDR3, the DNA is TGTGCCAGCAGCTTGGACAGGGGCTTCCGCTACACCTTC. Its translation: CASSLDRGFRYTF. Supplemented by reference TRBV5-5 and TRBJ1-2, the full variable domain reads DAGVTQSPTHLIKTRGQQVTLRCSPISGHKSVSWYQQVLGQGPQFIFQYYEKEERGRGNFPDRFSARQFPNYSSELNVNALLLGDSALYLCASSLDRGFRYTFGSGTRLTVV.

The chain employs TRBV4-3 and TRBJ1-2, with D uncertain. The CDR3 spans 14 residues. V lost 0 bases to trimming and J lost 1 base, with 6 bases between them. Germline CDR1 reads LGHNA; CDR2 reads YSLEER. The CDR3: CASSQELGNYGYTF. The DNA for the CDR3 is TGCGCCAGCAGCCAAGAGTTAGGTAACTATGGCTACACCTTC.

This chain uses TRBV7-7 with TRBJ2-1; D might be TRBD2 (5 bases). V lost 1 base and J lost 3, with 10 bases in between. This CDR3 has 15 residues. Germline CDR1 is SSHAT and CDR2 is FNYEAQ (reference sequence). CDR3 in DNA: TGTGCCAGCAGCTTAGATCGGGGAATCTACAATGAGCAGTTCTTC. As protein: CASSLDRGIYNEQFF.